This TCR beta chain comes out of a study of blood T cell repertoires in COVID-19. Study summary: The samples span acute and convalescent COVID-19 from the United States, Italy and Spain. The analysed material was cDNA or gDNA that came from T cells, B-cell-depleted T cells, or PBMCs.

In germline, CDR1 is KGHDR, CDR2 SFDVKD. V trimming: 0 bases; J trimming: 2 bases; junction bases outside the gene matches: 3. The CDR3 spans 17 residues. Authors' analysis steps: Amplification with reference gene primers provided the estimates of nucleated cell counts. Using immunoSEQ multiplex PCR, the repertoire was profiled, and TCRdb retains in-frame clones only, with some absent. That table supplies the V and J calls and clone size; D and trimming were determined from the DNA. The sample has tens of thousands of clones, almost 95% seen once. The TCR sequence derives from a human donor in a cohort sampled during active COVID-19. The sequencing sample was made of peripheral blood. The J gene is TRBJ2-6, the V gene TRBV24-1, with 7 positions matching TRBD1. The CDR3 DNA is TGTGCCACCAGTGATTTGGGCAGGGGGACTGGGGCCAACGTCCTGACTTTC. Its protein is CATSDLGRGTGANVLTF.